A single sample gave rise to the 21 T cell receptor beta chains below, sequenced in a study of CD8 T cells in ankylosing spondylitis. TCRdb re-called the 5' RACE reads through MiXCR, storing one row per CDR3 protein. The sample contains a few hundred thousand distinct CDR3 sequences, 20% of which appear only once. Sequencing input: blood, either unsorted or a sorted T cell fraction (not recorded which). Receptors originate from a male donor with ankylosing spondylitis or in good health (not recorded which).

This clonotype came up a few times. The rearrangement joins TRBV4-1 to TRBJ2-7; no clear D. Germline V gene sequence: CDR1 MGHRA, CDR2 YSYEKL. The CDR3 loop spans 13 amino acids. Trimming took 0 bases from V and 8 from J, leaving 11 bases between them. CDR3 in amino acids: CASSQELGPKQYF. The CDR3, as DNA: TGCGCCAGCAGCCAAGAGCTAGGGCCAAAGCAGTACTTC.

In DNA form, the CDR3 reads TGTGCCAGCAGCCCTTCGGGTGAGGACAATGAGCAGTTCTTC. Translation gives CASSPSGEDNEQFF. This chain joins TRBV7-8 and TRBJ2-1; D uncertain. V was clipped by 5 bases and J by 5 bases, with 13 bases between them. The germline V gene encodes CDR1 SGHVS and CDR2 FQNEAQ. This CDR3 is built from 14 residues.

The chain uses TRBV9 and TRBJ2-5, with D possibly being TRBD1 or TRBD2 (6 bases each). The V end was cut by 3 bases, the J end by 4 bases, with 19 bases between. CDR3 size: 16 residues. CDR1 SGDLS and CDR2 YYNGEE come from the germline V gene. Here the CDR3 DNA reads TGTGCCAGCAGCGAGGGGGGCATCAGGGCAGGAGAGACCCAGTACTTC. Amino acids: CASSEGGIRAGETQYF. Using reference TRBV9 and TRBJ2-5 for the parts outside the CDR3, the full variable domain is DSGVTQTPKHLITATGQRVTLRCSPRSGDLSVYWYQQSLDQGLQFLIQYYNGEERAKGNILERFSAQQFPDLHSELNLSSLELGDSALYFCASSEGGIRAGETQYFGPGTRLLVL.

Turning to this clonotype: One end of the junction does not line up with germline, which may come from a read error. V and J are TRBV12-5 and TRBJ2-7; 7 bases are a match to TRBD1. CDR3 length equals 16 residues. Germline-derived CDR1 and CDR2 are LGHNT and FRNRAP. CDR3 nucleotide sequence: TGTGCTAGTAGTTTGGCCCTTCAGGGGGACCCCTACGAGCAGTACTTC. It translates to CASSLALQGDPYEQYF.

CDR3 in amino acids: CASSEWDLGKNIQYF. The CDR3 nucleotides are TGTGCCAGCAGTGAATGGGATCTTGGCAAAAACATTCAGTACTTC. The chain employs TRBV25-1 and TRBJ2-4; no reliable D call. This CDR3 contains 15 residues. Germline V lookup: CDR1 MGHDK, CDR2 SYGVNS. Trimming pared 1 base from V and 3 bases from J, leaving 10 bases between.

This chain's CDR3 is CASSPGQGGEDIQYF. In nucleotides, the CDR3 is TGCGCCAGCAGCCCCGGACAGGGTGGGGAGGACATTCAGTACTTC. The genes are TRBV5-1 and TRBJ2-4; the match to TRBD1 covers 8 bases. Germline V gives CDR1 SGHRS, CDR2 YFSETQ. The CDR3 is 15 amino acids. The J segment lost 8 bases and the V segment lost 4 bases, leaving 11 bases of the junction unmatched.

This clonotype was seen a few times. CDR3 DNA: TGTGCCAGCAGTGAACTGGCATATGGGGCCAATGAGCAGTTCTTC. It codes for CASSELAYGANEQFF. The V call is TRBV6-1, the J call TRBJ2-1; D perhaps matches TRBD1 (5 bases). V gave up 2 bases and J gave up 6 bases, with 14 bases separating them. Germline CDR1 MNHNS, CDR2 SASEGT. This CDR3 is built from 15 residues.

In its sample, this clonotype was seen a few times. Here the CDR3 DNA reads TGTGCCAGCAGCTTGGGGGGATATAATGAAAAACTGTTTTTT. Its protein product is CASSLGGYNEKLFF. V and J are TRBV7-9 and TRBJ1-4; TRBD1 might be the D (5 bases). CDR1 SEHNR and CDR2 FQNEAQ come from the germline V gene (reference sequence). The CDR3 has 14 residues. The V end was cut by 3 bases, the J end by 4 bases, with 9 bases between.

The DNA of the CDR3 is TGTGCCAGCAGCCCCCCGGACCAAGAGACCCAGTACTTC. This codes for CASSPPDQETQYF. The chain couples TRBV7-3 to TRBJ2-5; D remains unclear. Germline V CDR1 and CDR2: SGHTA, FQGTGA. V dropped 5 bases and J dropped 0 bases, with 7 bases sitting between them. The CDR3 contains 13 residues.

This chain uses TRBV5-1 with TRBJ1-1, with D unclear. The germline V and J ends were trimmed by 1 base and 5 bases, with 9 bases remaining between them. The CDR3 is 13 residues long. In germline, CDR1 is SGHRS, CDR2 YFSETQ. The CDR3 protein is CASSLIVQTEAFF. Written as DNA, the CDR3 is TGCGCCAGCAGCTTGATTGTACAAACTGAAGCTTTCTTT.

This chain joins TRBV20-1 and TRBJ2-7; D gene ambiguous. The CDR3 runs 13 residues. Trimming shortened V by 3 bases and J by 1 base, and 10 bases separated the two germline ends. Germline assignment: CDR1 DFQATT and CDR2 SNEGSKA (reference sequence). CDR3 nucleotide sequence: TGCAGTGCTAGTTCCAGACTGTCCTACGAGCAGTACTTC. Translated, it gives CSASSRLSYEQYF.

The V gene is TRBV6-2 or TRBV6-3, the J gene TRBJ2-5; the D is unclear. The CDR3 is 15 amino acids. Germline CDR1 and CDR2: MNHEY and SVGEGT. The ends were cut back, 0 bases at V and 3 bases at J, with 11 bases in the middle. The CDR3 spells CASSYSVGSEETQYF. In nucleotides, the CDR3 is TGTGCCAGCAGTTACTCGGTGGGATCCGAAGAGACCCAGTACTTC.

This chain joins TRBV29-1 and TRBJ1-2; tentative D call: TRBD1 (5 bases). Germline V gives CDR1 SQVTM, CDR2 ANQGSEA. V lost 3 bases and J lost 5, with 16 bases in between. This CDR3 has 14 amino acids. The CDR3: CSVDPGRQIYGYTF. CDR3 nucleotides: TGCAGCGTTGATCCCGGCCGACAGATATATGGCTACACCTTC.

This chain joins TRBV2 and TRBJ2-7; 10 bases agree with TRBD2. CDR1 is SNHLY and CDR2 is FYNNEI in the germline V gene. The V and J ends lost 6 bases and 2 bases, in that order; junction bases with no gene match: 1. The CDR3 contains 13 residues. For the CDR3, the DNA is TGTGCCAGCAGGAGCGGGGGGGCCTACGAGCAGTACTTC. It encodes CASRSGGAYEQYF.

This clonotype has only a few counts. The chain couples TRBV7-8 to TRBJ2-2; 9 bases match TRBD1. CDR3 size: 18 residues. The J segment lost 3 bases and the V segment lost 6 bases, leaving 14 bases of the junction unmatched. In germline, CDR1 is SGHVS, CDR2 FQNEAQ. CDR3 residues: CASRPGTGRALDTGELFF. The CDR3 bases are TGTGCCAGCAGACCCGGGACAGGGAGGGCCTTGGACACCGGGGAGCTGTTTTTT.

This clonotype was recorded at least ten times. This chain uses TRBV11-2 with TRBJ1-2; D possibly corresponds to TRBD1 (5 bases). Trimming pared 5 bases from V and 6 bases from J, leaving 16 bases between. CDR1 is SGHAT, CDR2 FQNNGV, per germline. CDR3 size: 14 residues. CDR3 loop: CASSQKGSGNGYTF. In DNA form, the CDR3 reads TGTGCCAGCAGCCAAAAGGGGTCCGGGAATGGCTACACCTTC. Based on the CDR3 plus reference TRBV11-2 and TRBJ1-2, the full variable domain is EAGVAQSPRYKIIEKRQSVAFWCNPISGHATLYWYQQILGQGPKLLIQFQNNGVVDDSQLPKDRFSAERLKGVDSTLKIQPAKLEDSAVYLCASSQKGSGNGYTFGSGTRLTVV.

The V call is TRBV28, the J call TRBJ2-1, with D possibly matching TRBD1 (6 bases). The CDR3 has 15 amino acids. The V end lost 6 bases, the J end lost 4 bases, and 16 bases lay between the germline ends. CDR1 and CDR2 (germline): MDHEN, SYDVKM. The CDR3 region has the DNA TGTGCCAGCAGGACCGCCGGGACACCTTACAATGAGCAGTTCTTC. This codes for CASRTAGTPYNEQFF.

This chain joins TRBV28 and TRBJ2-1; D may match TRBD1 or TRBD2 (5 bases each). The ends were cut back, 4 bases at V and 8 bases at J, with 15 bases in the middle. The germline V gene has CDR1 MDHEN and CDR2 SYDVKM. The CDR3 contains 14 residues. The DNA of the CDR3 is TGTGCCAGCAGTTCGATGCGGCAGGGAGATGAGCAGTTCTTC. Residues: CASSSMRQGDEQFF.

This clonotype was detected ten times or more. The chain joins TRBV25-1 to TRBJ2-2; D gene ambiguous. V lost 11 bases and J 1 base, leaving 8 bases between the germline ends. The V gene's germline CDR1 is MGHDK and CDR2 SYGVNS. The CDR3 is 12 residues long. CDR3 loop: CASDGNTGELFF. CDR3 in DNA: TGTGCCTCGGACGGGAACACCGGGGAGCTGTTTTTT.

This rearrangement joins TRBV11-2 to TRBJ2-2; 8 bases align to TRBD1. CDR3 length: 16 amino acids. With V trimmed by 4 bases and J by 2 bases, 6 bases remained unmatched. Per germline, CDR1 SGHAT and CDR2 FQNNGV. This chain's CDR3 is CASSSHRGSNTGELFF. The CDR3 DNA reads TGTGCCAGCAGCTCACACAGGGGGTCAAACACCGGGGAGCTGTTTTTT.

The chain links TRBV29-1 to TRBJ1-1, with TRBD1 matching 9 bases. Unmatched junction bases numbered 6, after V lost 6 bases and J lost 4 bases. This CDR3 is built from 13 residues. Germline CDR1 is SQVTM and CDR2 is ANQGSEA. CDR3 sequence reads: CSVTGGLRTEAFF. DNA for the CDR3: TGCAGCGTAACAGGGGGCTTGCGCACTGAAGCTTTCTTT.